The rows below give T cell receptor beta chains drawn from one sample of a study of OX40 agonist ivuxolimab in advanced cancers. Measured with immunoSEQ multiplex PCR; TCRdb has only the in-frame clones, and not every one. The sample holds more than 8,500 clones, 66% seen once. Sequencing was performed on CD4+ or CD8+ T cells sorted from blood, taken in a trial of the OX40 agonist ivuxolimab. The source is an adult with an advanced solid tumor such as melanoma, head and neck, liver or kidney cancer. Both conserved end residues are part of each CDR3. The D gene is left open where the match is weak. Not all rows give a size; the values are once, few, many and, for expanded clones, a class.

j_call,clone_size,d_call,v_call,cdr3_aa,cdr3_nt
TRBJ1-1,medium-sized,NA,TRBV19,CASSMGIAEAFF,TGTGCCAGTAGTATGGGGATAGCTGAAGCTTTCTTT
TRBJ2-1,NA,NA,TRBV27,CASSLTASSYNEQFF,TGTGCCAGCAGTTTAACAGCCTCCTCCTACAATGAGCAGTTCTTC
TRBJ2-7,NA,NA,TRBV16,CASSLGTSYEQYF,TGTGCCAGCAGCCTTGGGACCTCCTACGAGCAGTACTTC
TRBJ2-1,NA,NA,TRBV12-5,CASGWGVNEQFF,TGTGCTAGTGGTTGGGGGGTCAATGAGCAGTTCTTC
TRBJ2-7,NA,NA,TRBV20-1,CSAGYEQYF,TGCAGTGCTGGCTACGAGCAGTACTTC
TRBJ2-1,NA,TRBD1,TRBV9,CASSVEGQHNEQFF,TGTGCCAGCAGCGTAGAGGGACAGCACAATGAGCAGTTCTTC
TRBJ1-1,NA,TRBD1,TRBV11-3,CASSLGGQENTEAFF,TGTGCCAGCAGCTTAGGGGGACAGGAGAACACTGAAGCTTTCTTT
TRBJ2-1,few,TRBD1,TRBV28,CASTLGAGTANEQFF,TGTGCCAGCACTTTGGGGGCCGGGACAGCGAATGAGCAGTTCTTC
TRBJ2-3,NA,NA,TRBV13,CASSLIADTQYF,TGTGCCAGCAGCCTTATAGCAGATACGCAGTATTTT
TRBJ2-1,NA,TRBD1,TRBV27,CASSRTGADEQFF,TGTGCCAGCAGTAGGACAGGGGCTGATGAGCAGTTCTTC
TRBJ2-7,NA,TRBD2,TRBV2,CASLAGDINEQYF,TGTGCCTCACTAGCGGGAGATATTAACGAGCAGTACTTC
TRBJ2-2,NA,NA,TRBV2,CASSEGFKNTGELFF,TGTGCCAGCAGTGAAGGGTTTAAAAACACCGGGGAGCTGTTTTTT
TRBJ1-1,many,NA,TRBV28,CASSSLGYTEAFF,TGTGCCAGCAGTTCGTTGGGGTACACTGAAGCTTTCTTT
TRBJ2-7,NA,TRBD1,TRBV23-1,CASSQSGRDRGSYEQYF,TGCGCCAGCAGTCAATCGGGCAGGGACAGGGGTTCCTACGAGCAGTACTTC
TRBJ2-1,NA,TRBD1,TRBV30,CAWSSPGQDLWNEQFF,TGTGCCTGGAGTAGCCCGGGACAGGACCTTTGGAATGAGCAGTTCTTC
TRBJ2-2,NA,NA,TRBV7-6,CASSLETGISSGELFF,TGTGCCAGCAGCTTAGAAACAGGGATCAGCTCCGGGGAGCTGTTTTTT
TRBJ2-4,NA,TRBD2,TRBV2,CASSGLAGAPNIQYF,TGTGCCAGCAGTGGACTAGCGGGAGCGCCAAACATTCAGTACTTC
TRBJ2-3,NA,NA,TRBV27,CASRPSWSTDTQYF,TGTGCCAGCAGGCCATCCTGGAGCACAGATACGCAGTATTTT
TRBJ2-1,NA,NA,TRBV6-1,CASSERGLLYNEQFF,TGTGCCAGCAGTGAACGTGGTTTACTCTACAATGAGCAGTTCTTC
TRBJ2-7,NA,NA,TRBV7-6,CASSPPDRDEQYF,TGTGCCAGCAGCCCACCTGACAGAGACGAGCAGTACTTC
TRBJ2-4,NA,NA,TRBV5-6,CASSLRIGSFLAKNIQYF,TGTGCCAGCAGTCTGAGGATCGGGTCTTTTCTAGCCAAAAACATTCAGTACTTC
TRBJ2-1,NA,TRBD2,TRBV6-1,CASSVSSGGSSYNEQFF,TGTGCCAGCAGTGTCTCTAGCGGTGGGAGCTCCTACAATGAGCAGTTCTTC
TRBJ2-6,few,TRBD2,TRBV28,CASSFLAGDGANVLTF,TGTGCCAGCAGTTTCCTAGCGGGAGATGGGGCCAACGTCCTGACTTTC
TRBJ1-2,medium-sized,TRBD1,TRBV5-4,CASSQHRGLWYGYTF,TGTGCCAGCAGCCAACACAGGGGGCTGTGGTATGGCTACACCTTC
TRBJ2-7,NA,NA,TRBV4-2,CASSQDLLVLPTYEQYF,TGTGCCAGCAGCCAAGATCTACTTGTCCTTCCCACCTACGAGCAGTACTTC
TRBJ2-1,few,NA,TRBV7-2,CASSSKLGVHEQFF,TGTGCCAGCAGCTCTAAGTTGGGTGTCCATGAGCAGTTCTTC
TRBJ1-5,few,TRBD1,TRBV19,CASSTGTGRGFQPQHF,TGTGCCAGTAGTACCGGGACAGGGAGAGGGTTTCAGCCCCAGCATTTT
TRBJ2-7,NA,TRBD1,TRBV11-1,CASSLATGSSYEQYF,TGTGCCAGCAGCTTAGCGACAGGGAGCTCCTACGAGCAGTACTTC
TRBJ2-7,NA,NA,TRBV20-1,CSGGVSYEQYF,TGCAGTGGCGGAGTCTCCTACGAGCAGTACTTC
TRBJ2-7,NA,NA,TRBV5-1,CASSEGPSYEQYF,TGCGCCAGCAGTGAAGGGCCCTCCTACGAGCAGTACTTC